The clone carrying this T cell receptor beta chain has only a few counts. The antigen remains undetermined. Blood was drawn once from each donor into heparinised tubes. The draws averaged about 120 mL. Via CD45RO/CCR7/CD25/CD127/CD95/CD27, cells of the CD4+ naive, central memory, regulatory and stem cell-like memory subsets were sorted. Of the isolated RNA, all was reverse transcribed, and so the sequenced material was expressed TCRB transcripts. Generated by immunoSEQ multiplex PCR, the TCRdb table keeps only in-frame clones and is missing some. The sample yields a few hundred thousand clones, roughly an eighth seen once. CDR3 length equals 15 residues. Germline values: CDR1 MNHEY, CDR2 SMNVEV (reference sequence). V was clipped by 6 bases and J by 7 bases; unmatched bases: 14. The data stem from a study of beta chain features in type 1 diabetes. General study results and limits: HLA influence on TCRB rearrangement stayed unresolved here. All four CD4+ subsets from Type 1 diabetes patients carried moderately but significantly shorter TCRB CDR3s. PCR might favor shorter templates, equally in patients and controls.

The gene calls are TRBV27 and TRBJ2-7, with 8 positions matching TRBD2. This TCR was sampled from a man in his thirties or forties with type 1 diabetes. What was sequenced was naive CD4+ T cells from blood. CDR3: CASRGRGGSGGEQYF. As DNA, the CDR3 is TGTGCCAGCAGGGGCAGGGGAGGCTCGGGGGGGGAGCAGTACTTC.